These T cell receptor beta chains were read from a single sample in a study of OX40 agonist ivuxolimab in advanced cancers. Profiled with immunoSEQ multiplex PCR; TCRdb holds only in-frame clones, not every one. The profile shows around 74,000 clones, roughly 85% of them singletons. Material: CD4+ or CD8+ T cells sorted from blood, obtained in a trial of the OX40 agonist ivuxolimab. The receptors stem from an adult with an advanced solid tumor such as melanoma, head and neck, liver or kidney cancer. The CDR3 runs from the conserved cysteine through the conserved F or W. Each record gives: J gene, V gene, CDR3 protein.

j_call: TRBJ2-2
v_call: TRBV30
cdr3_aa: CAWSEEAPGELFF

j_call: TRBJ2-7
v_call: TRBV7-2
cdr3_aa: CASSLVVGGVGGLPYEQYF

j_call: TRBJ2-1
v_call: TRBV9
cdr3_aa: CASNPRADYNEQFF

j_call: TRBJ2-3
v_call: TRBV7-9
cdr3_aa: CASSRSTGGVTDTQYF

j_call: TRBJ1-4
v_call: TRBV19
cdr3_aa: CASSNGQGEEKLFF

j_call: TRBJ2-7
v_call: TRBV4-3
cdr3_aa: CASSQESGATYEQYF

j_call: TRBJ1-2
v_call: TRBV18
cdr3_aa: CASSLPGTGGAYGYTF

j_call: TRBJ1-2
v_call: TRBV5-4
cdr3_aa: CASSLIEGRVYGYTF

j_call: TRBJ1-3
v_call: TRBV6-1
cdr3_aa: CASSEAHTGLSGNTIYF

j_call: TRBJ2-7
v_call: TRBV4-1
cdr3_aa: CASSQYLPGQGAYEQYF

j_call: TRBJ2-7
v_call: TRBV4-3
cdr3_aa: CASSHRESSYEQYF

j_call: TRBJ1-1
v_call: TRBV18
cdr3_aa: CASRPDRGNTEAFF

j_call: TRBJ2-7
v_call: TRBV5-1
cdr3_aa: CASSSQDYEQYF

j_call: TRBJ1-2
v_call: TRBV9
cdr3_aa: CASSPWTVTHFNYGYTF

j_call: TRBJ1-2
v_call: TRBV5-1
cdr3_aa: CASSFQGAGGYTF

j_call: TRBJ1-1
v_call: TRBV21-1
cdr3_aa: CASSGRGGLGTEAFF

j_call: TRBJ1-4
v_call: TRBV7-9
cdr3_aa: CASSRQGSDNEKLFF

j_call: TRBJ2-7
v_call: TRBV5-4
cdr3_aa: CASSFGQSSYEQYF

j_call: TRBJ2-3
v_call: TRBV14
cdr3_aa: CASSQAGAVLGTQYF

j_call: TRBJ2-7
v_call: TRBV6-5
cdr3_aa: CASRLSGTAEPYF

j_call: TRBJ2-1
v_call: TRBV28
cdr3_aa: CASSFRGRSGEQFF

j_call: TRBJ1-3
v_call: TRBV2
cdr3_aa: CASSDRGGGNTIYF

j_call: TRBJ2-2
v_call: TRBV5-4
cdr3_aa: CASSTGLAVGTGELFF

j_call: TRBJ2-3
v_call: TRBV11-2
cdr3_aa: CASSLVTDTQYF

j_call: TRBJ2-1
v_call: TRBV6-1
cdr3_aa: CASGSHNEQFF

j_call: TRBJ1-4
v_call: TRBV7-2
cdr3_aa: CASSRGQATNEKLFF

j_call: TRBJ2-2
v_call: TRBV5-1
cdr3_aa: CASSLGPPNTGELFF

j_call: TRBJ2-7
v_call: TRBV7-2
cdr3_aa: CASSFGQSKRYEQYF

j_call: TRBJ2-7
v_call: TRBV7-6
cdr3_aa: CASSLVDGSFYEQYF

j_call: TRBJ2-2
v_call: TRBV19
cdr3_aa: CASGLQGATGELFF